This T cell receptor (beta chain) was captured in a study of T-cell memory formation after mild COVID-19. General observations from the study: The study found contracting CD4+ clones mainly in CM and EM and contracting CD8+ clones in EMRA.

TCRdb re-derived calls from the 5' RACE reads in MiXCR, one entry per CDR3 protein. The sample yields some 600,000 distinct CDR3 sequences, around 16% seen once. V was trimmed by 1 base and J by 0 bases, leaving 11 bases between them. Germline CDR1 and CDR2: DFQATT and SNEGSKA (reference sequence). CDR3 length: 15 amino acids. With respect to this clonotype: Its specificity is not known.

The chain uses TRBV20-1 and TRBJ2-3; D may be TRBD2 (6 bases). The sample taken for sequencing was PBMCs or a T cell subset sorted from them (not recorded which). This receptor was identified in an adult woman who had mild COVID-19 (a few samples of this study predate the infection). Cell type and time point are not known. The CDR3 loop is CSARVGGTSTDTQYF. In nucleotides, the CDR3 is TGCAGTGCTAGAGTCGGGGGTACTAGCACAGATACGCAGTATTTT.